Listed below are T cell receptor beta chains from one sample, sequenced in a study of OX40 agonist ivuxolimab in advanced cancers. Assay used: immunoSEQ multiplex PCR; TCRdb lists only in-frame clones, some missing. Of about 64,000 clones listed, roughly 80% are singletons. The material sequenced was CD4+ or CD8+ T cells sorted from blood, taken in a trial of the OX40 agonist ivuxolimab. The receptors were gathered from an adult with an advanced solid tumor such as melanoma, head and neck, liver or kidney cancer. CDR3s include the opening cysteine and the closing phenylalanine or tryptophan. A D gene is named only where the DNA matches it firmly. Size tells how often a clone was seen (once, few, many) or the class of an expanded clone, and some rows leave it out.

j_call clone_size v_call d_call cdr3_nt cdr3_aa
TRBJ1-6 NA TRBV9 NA TGTGCCAGCAGCGTAGGGGGGGAGGCTTCAGCCCTCCACTTT CASSVGGEASALHF
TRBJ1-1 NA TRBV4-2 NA TGTGCCAGCAGCCGGGCAGGGGTTGAAGCTTTCTTT CASSRAGVEAFF
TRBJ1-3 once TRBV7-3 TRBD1 TGTGCCAGCAGCTTAACAGGGACAGGGTTTGGAAACACCATATATTTT CASSLTGTGFGNTIYF
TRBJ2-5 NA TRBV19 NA TGTGCCAGTAGTAGCAGGGCTCTCCACTCTCAAGAGACCCAGTACTTC CASSSRALHSQETQYF
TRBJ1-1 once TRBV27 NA TGTGCCAGCAGTTTGTCTGCGGTTGGGCGTGTGAGGTCGAACACTGAAGCTTTCTTT CASSLSAVGRVRSNTEAFF
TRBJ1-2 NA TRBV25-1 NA TGTGCCAGCAGTGAGGGGATGGGCTATGGCTACACCTTC CASSEGMGYGYTF
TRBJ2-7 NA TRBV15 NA TGTGCCACCAGCAGAGAAGGGGGCTCCTACGAGCAGTACTTC CATSREGGSYEQYF
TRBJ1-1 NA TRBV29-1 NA TGCAGCGTTGAGGTTCAGAGGAACACTGAAGCTTTCTTT CSVEVQRNTEAFF
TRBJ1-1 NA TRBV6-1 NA TGTGCCAGCAGTGAGGCGGGGGGCCTCCGTTACACTGAAGCTTTCTTT CASSEAGGLRYTEAFF
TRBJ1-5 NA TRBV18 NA TGTGCCAGCTCGGTGTCGAGGCTTCAGCCCCAGCATTTT CASSVSRLQPQHF
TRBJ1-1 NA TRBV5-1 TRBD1 TGCGCCAGCAGTGGTTCCGGGACAGGGCTCCCTGAAGCTTTCTTT CASSGSGTGLPEAFF
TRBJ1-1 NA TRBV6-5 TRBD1 TGTGCCAGCAGTTCTACCGGGACAGGCCAGAGAGCTTTCTTT CASSSTGTGQRAFF
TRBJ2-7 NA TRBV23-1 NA TGCGCCAGCCGTACCTACGAGCAGTACTTC CASRTYEQYF
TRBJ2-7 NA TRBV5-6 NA TGTGCCAGCAGCTTGGACACTAGACGGGTCGGCGAGCAGTACTTC CASSLDTRRVGEQYF
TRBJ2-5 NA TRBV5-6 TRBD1 TGTGCCAGCAGCTATACGGGACAGAAAGAGACCCAGTACTTC CASSYTGQKETQYF
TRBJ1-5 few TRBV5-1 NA TGCGCCAGCAGCTTGGGGCAGGGAGATCAGCCCCAGCATTTT CASSLGQGDQPQHF
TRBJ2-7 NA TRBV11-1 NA TGTGCCAGCAGCTTAGTACAGTCACCCTCGGAGCAGTACTTC CASSLVQSPSEQYF
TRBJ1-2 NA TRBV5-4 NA TGTGCCAGCAGCCCGGACAGAGAAGCTAACTATGGCTACACCTTC CASSPDREANYGYTF
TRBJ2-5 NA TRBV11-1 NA TGTGCCAGCAGCTTAGCGCTCGTAGGGGAGGCCCAGTACTTC CASSLALVGEAQYF
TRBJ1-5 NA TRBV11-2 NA TGTGCCAGCAGCTTAGAGGGGGCGCAGGCGGGTATGCAGCCCCAGCATTTT CASSLEGAQAGMQPQHF
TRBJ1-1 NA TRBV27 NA TGTGCCAGCAGTTCCTCTTTGGGCGCTGAAGCTTTCTTT CASSSSLGAEAFF
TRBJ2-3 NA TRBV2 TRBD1 TGTGCCAGCAGTGAAGCGGTCCAACAGGGGGATGGGGCAGATACGCAGTATTTT CASSEAVQQGDGADTQYF
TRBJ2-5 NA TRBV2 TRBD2 TGTGCCAGCAGTGAAAGGCCCCTAGCGGGGAATCAAGAGACCCAGTACTTC CASSERPLAGNQETQYF
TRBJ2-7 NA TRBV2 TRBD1 TGTGCCAGCGGCCGGGACAGGTCAACCTACGAGCAGTACTTC CASGRDRSTYEQYF
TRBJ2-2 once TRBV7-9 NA TGTGCCAGCAGGAGGGATCACACCGGGGAGCTGTTTTTT CASRRDHTGELFF
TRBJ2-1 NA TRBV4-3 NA TGCGCCAGCAGCCAAGATCTGGGACTCCTCAATGAGCAGTTCTTC CASSQDLGLLNEQFF
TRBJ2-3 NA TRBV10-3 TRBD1 TGTGCCATTGGGACAGGGGCCGGTGAAGATACGCAGTATTTT CAIGTGAGEDTQYF
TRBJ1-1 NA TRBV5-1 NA TGCGCCAGCAGCTTGGCTTGGGGCAGGGGTAGCGACACTGAAGCTTTCTTT CASSLAWGRGSDTEAFF
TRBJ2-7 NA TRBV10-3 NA TGTGCCATCAGTGAGTCGAGGAGGGGGCTCCAACTAAGCCTGCACGAGCAGTACTTC CAISESRRGLQLSLHEQYF
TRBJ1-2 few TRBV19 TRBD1 TGTGCCAGTGGCGAGGACAGGGGGCCAGCTATGCATGGCTACACCTTC CASGEDRGPAMHGYTF
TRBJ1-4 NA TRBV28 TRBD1 TGTGCCAGCAGTCACAGGGGGGGCACGGATGAAAAACTGTTTTTT CASSHRGGTDEKLFF
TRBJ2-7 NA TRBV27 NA TGTGCCAGCAGTAGCACGGGGCCCTACGAGCAGTACTTC CASSSTGPYEQYF
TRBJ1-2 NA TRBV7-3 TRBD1 TGTGCCAGCCGTGGGCAGGGGGCGAGTAGCTACACCTTC CASRGQGASSYTF
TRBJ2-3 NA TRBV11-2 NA TGTGCCAGCAGCTTCACAGGTCCCACAGATACGCAGTATTTT CASSFTGPTDTQYF
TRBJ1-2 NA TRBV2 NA TGTGCCAGCAGTGTGATTTACGGGGACGGCTACACCTTC CASSVIYGDGYTF
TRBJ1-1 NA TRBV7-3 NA TGTGCCAGCAGCCCCGGGGGTACTGAAGCTTTCTTT CASSPGGTEAFF
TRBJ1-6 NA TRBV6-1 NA TGTGCCAGCAGTGAAGGCAGGGATATTTCACCCCTCCACTTT CASSEGRDISPLHF
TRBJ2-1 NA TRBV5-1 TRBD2 TGCGCCAGCAGCTTGGGAAGCGGGGGGGCCTACAATGAGCAGTTCTTC CASSLGSGGAYNEQFF
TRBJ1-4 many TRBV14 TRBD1 TGTGCCAGCAGCCAAATTACAGGGGCTGAAAAACTGTTTTTT CASSQITGAEKLFF
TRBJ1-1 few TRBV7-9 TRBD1 TGTGCCAGCAGCTTACGGCAGGGGGCGGATGAAGCTTTCTTT CASSLRQGADEAFF
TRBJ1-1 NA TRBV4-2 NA TGTGCCAGCAGCCAAGATATGAACACTGAAGCTTTCTTT CASSQDMNTEAFF
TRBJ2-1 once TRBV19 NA TGTGCCAGTAAGCCGATTAGCGGCTCCTACAATGAGCAGTTCTTC CASKPISGSYNEQFF
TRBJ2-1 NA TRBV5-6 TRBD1 TGTGCCAGCAGCGATACAGGGGTCAATGAGCAGTTCTTC CASSDTGVNEQFF